This entry concerns a single T cell receptor beta chain. Antigen: not known. These data belong to a study of T cell responses to AZD1222 COVID-19 vaccine. Whole-study context: Second-dose recipients at about 4 or about 12 weeks were treated as one pooled group. General study results and limits: Increases in Spike-specific TCR breadth and depth were seen after two AZD1222 doses. Distributed over spike, vaccine-associated CD4 TCRs predominated at 160-218 and 743-854.

The V and J ends lost 2 bases and 4 bases, in that order; junction bases with no gene match: 0. CDR1 is MNHEY and CDR2 is SMNVEV in the germline V gene (reference sequence). There are 14 residues in the CDR3. Sequencing was performed with immunoSEQ multiplex PCR; in TCRdb, only in-frame clones are kept and a portion is missing. The sample records about 120,000 clones, about 90% being singletons. The rearrangement uses TRBV27 and TRBJ2-5; 11 bases align to TRBD1. Material: peripheral blood, obtained on day 0 of AZD1222 vaccination. This TCR came from an adult in good health. CDR3 in amino acids: CASSLGTGGETQYF. CDR3 bases: TGTGCCAGCAGTTTAGGGACAGGGGGAGAGACCCAGTACTTC.